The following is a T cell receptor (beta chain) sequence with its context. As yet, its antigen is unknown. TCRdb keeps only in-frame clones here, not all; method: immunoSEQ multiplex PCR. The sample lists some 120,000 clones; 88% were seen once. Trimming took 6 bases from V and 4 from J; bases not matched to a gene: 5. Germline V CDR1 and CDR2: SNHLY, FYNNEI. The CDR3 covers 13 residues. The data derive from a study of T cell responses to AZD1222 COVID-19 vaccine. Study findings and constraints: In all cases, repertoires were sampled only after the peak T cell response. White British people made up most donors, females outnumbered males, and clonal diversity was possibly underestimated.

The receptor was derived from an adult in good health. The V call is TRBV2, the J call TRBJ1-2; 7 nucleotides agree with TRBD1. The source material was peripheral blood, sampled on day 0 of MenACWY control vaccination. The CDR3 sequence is CASREEGAYGYTF. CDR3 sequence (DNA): TGTGCCAGCAGGGAGGAGGGGGCCTATGGCTACACCTTC.